Below are 7 T cell receptor beta chains sequenced from a single sample in a study of T cells in Graves' hyperthyroidism and ophthalmopathy. From RNA transcripts, TCR beta CDR3 regions were amplified. During a first-round RT-PCR of the TCR CDR3, the HTBI primer set was used. Via MiXCR, TCRdb re-called the multiplex PCR reads, giving one row per CDR3 protein. The profile covers around 250,000 distinct CDR3 sequences, with roughly 14% appearing a single time and approximately 12% taken by the ten largest. The material sequenced was blood. Receptors originate from a woman aged 40 to 55 with Graves' hyperthyroidism that later progressed to Graves' ophthalmopathy.

This clonotype was observed a handful of times. This sequence joins TRBV3-1 and TRBJ2-2; D may be TRBD1 or TRBD2 (5 bases each). The V gene's germline CDR1 is LGHDT and CDR2 YNNKEL (reference sequence). The CDR3 length is 14 residues. Trimming took 1 base from V and 7 from J, leaving 10 bases between them. CDR3 coding DNA: TGTGCCAGCAGCCAAGGAGGGGCGGGCGGGGAGCTGTTTTTT. It yields the protein CASSQGGAGGELFF. Looking up the rest from reference TRBV3-1 and TRBJ2-2 gives the full variable domain: DTAVSQTPKYLVTQMGNDKSIKCEQNLGHDTMYWYKQDSKKFLKIMFSYNNKELIINETVPNRFSPKSPDKAHLNLHINSLELGDSAVYFCASSQGGAGGELFFGEGSRLTVL.

The V call is TRBV7-2, the J call TRBJ1-1; TRBD1 matches 7 bases. J was trimmed by 0 bases and V by 0 bases; bases with no gene match: 7. This CDR3 is 17 amino acids long. CDR1 SGHTA and CDR2 FQGNSA come from the germline V gene. The CDR3 DNA is TGTGCCAGCAGCTTAGCACCATGGACAGGCATGAACACTGAAGCTTTCTTT. Its protein is CASSLAPWTGMNTEAFF.

At least ten counts were recorded for this clonotype. This chain uses TRBV11-2 with TRBJ2-6, with D possibly TRBD2 on 5 matching bases. The germline V and J ends were trimmed by 4 bases and 0 bases, with 22 bases remaining between them. The CDR3 extends over 20 amino acids. Germline V gives CDR1 SGHAT, CDR2 FQNNGV. As DNA, the CDR3 is TGTGCCAGCAGCTCCTTACGGCCCCCGAGGGTTGCCTCTGGGGCCAACGTCCTGACTTTC. Amino acids: CASSSLRPPRVASGANVLTF.

This clonotype was seen repeatedly, ten times or more. The V and J genes are TRBV2 and TRBJ2-1; 9 bases line up with TRBD2. Germline CDR1 SNHLY, CDR2 FYNNEI. Trimming removed 6 bases from V and 7 bases from J; junction bases left unmatched: 19. The CDR3 is 18 amino acids. Written as DNA, the CDR3 is TGTGCCAGCAGGGTGGGGCTAGCGGGAACCCTCCCCTTTAATGAGCAGTTCTTC. This encodes CASRVGLAGTLPFNEQFF.

This clonotype was seen repeatedly, ten times or more. CDR3 residues: CASSLEGTSVNEQFF. CDR3 sequence (DNA): TGTGCCAGCAGCTTAGAGGGGACTAGCGTGAATGAGCAGTTCTTC. V and J are TRBV11-2 and TRBJ2-1, with TRBD2 identical over 10 bases. V trimming: 0 bases; J trimming: 7 bases; junction bases outside the gene matches: 3. Germline assignment: CDR1 SGHAT and CDR2 FQNNGV. The CDR3 contains 15 residues.

On this clonotype itself: Relative to the germline gene, one junction end is altered; a read error may explain this. The V gene is TRBV5-4, the J gene TRBJ2-1, with 10 bases that match TRBD2. Germline values: CDR1 SGHNT, CDR2 YYREEE (reference sequence). The length of the CDR3 is 15 residues. The CDR3 spells CAGSLSGRAGNEQFF. Here the CDR3 DNA reads TGTGCCGGCAGCTTGAGCGGGAGGGCCGGCAATGAGCAGTTCTTC.

This clonotype has a count of ten or more. The chain combines TRBV18 with TRBJ2-3; TRBD1 matches at 10 bases. The CDR3 totals 15 residues. CDR1 KGHSH and CDR2 LQKENI come from the germline V gene. V was pared by 3 bases and J by 2 bases, with 2 bases of the junction left unmatched. CDR3 sequence (DNA): TGTGCCAGCTCACCGGGACAGGGGCTCACAGATACGCAGTATTTT. Residues: CASSPGQGLTDTQYF. Full variable domain (remainder filled in from reference TRBV18 and TRBJ2-3): NAGVMQNPRHLVRRRGQEARLRCSPMKGHSHVYWYRQLPEEGLKFMVYLQKENIIDESGMPKERFSAEFPKEGPSILRIQQVVRGDSAAYFCASSPGQGLTDTQYFGPGTRLTVL.